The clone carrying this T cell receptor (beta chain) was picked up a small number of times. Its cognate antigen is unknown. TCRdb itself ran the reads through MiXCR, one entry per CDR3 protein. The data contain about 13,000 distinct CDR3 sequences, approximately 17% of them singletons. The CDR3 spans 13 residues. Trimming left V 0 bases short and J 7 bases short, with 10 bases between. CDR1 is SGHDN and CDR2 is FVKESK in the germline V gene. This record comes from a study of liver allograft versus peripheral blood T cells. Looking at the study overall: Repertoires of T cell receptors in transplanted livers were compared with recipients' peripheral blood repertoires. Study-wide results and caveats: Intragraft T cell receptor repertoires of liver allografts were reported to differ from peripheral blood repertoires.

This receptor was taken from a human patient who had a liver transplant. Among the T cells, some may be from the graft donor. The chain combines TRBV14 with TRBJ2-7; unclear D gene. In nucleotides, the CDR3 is TGTGCCAGCAGCCAAGATCTTGGCGGTGAGCAGTACTTC. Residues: CASSQDLGGEQYF.